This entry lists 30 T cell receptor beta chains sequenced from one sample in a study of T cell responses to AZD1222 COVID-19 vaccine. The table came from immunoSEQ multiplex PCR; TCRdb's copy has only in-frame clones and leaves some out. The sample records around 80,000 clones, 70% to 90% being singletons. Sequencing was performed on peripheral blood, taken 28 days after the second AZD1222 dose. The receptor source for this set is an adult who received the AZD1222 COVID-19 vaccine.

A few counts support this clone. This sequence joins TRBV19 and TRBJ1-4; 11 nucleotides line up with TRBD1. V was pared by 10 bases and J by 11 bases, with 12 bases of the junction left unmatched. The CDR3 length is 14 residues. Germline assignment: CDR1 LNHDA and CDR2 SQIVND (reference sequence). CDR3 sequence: CATRKGQGAQKLFF. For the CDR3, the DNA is TGTGCCACCCGAAAAGGACAGGGGGCGCAGAAACTGTTTTTT.

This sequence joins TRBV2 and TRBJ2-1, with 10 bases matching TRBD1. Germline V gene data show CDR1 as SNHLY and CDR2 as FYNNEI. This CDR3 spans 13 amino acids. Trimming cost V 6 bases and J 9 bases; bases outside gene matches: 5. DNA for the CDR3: TGTGCCAGCAGGGGGACAGGGGCCGGTGAGCAGTTCTTC. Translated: CASRGTGAGEQFF. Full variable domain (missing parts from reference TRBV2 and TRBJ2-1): EPEVTQTPSHQVTQMGQEVILRCVPISNHLYFYWYRQILGQKVEFLVSFYNNEISEKSEIFDDQFSVERPDGSNFTLKIRSTKLEDSAMYFCASRGTGAGEQFFGPGTRLTVL.

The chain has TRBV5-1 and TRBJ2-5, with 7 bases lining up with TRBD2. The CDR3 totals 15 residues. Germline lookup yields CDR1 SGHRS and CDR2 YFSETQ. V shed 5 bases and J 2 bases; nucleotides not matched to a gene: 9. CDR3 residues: CASRGRPGGQETQYF. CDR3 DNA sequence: TGCGCCAGCAGAGGGCGCCCGGGGGGTCAAGAGACCCAGTACTTC.

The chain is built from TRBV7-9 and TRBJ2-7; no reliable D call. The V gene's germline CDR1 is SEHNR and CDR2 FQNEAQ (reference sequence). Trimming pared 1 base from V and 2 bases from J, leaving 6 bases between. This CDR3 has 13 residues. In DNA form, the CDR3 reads TGTGCCAGCAGCTTAGGGGAACCCTACGAGCAGTACTTC. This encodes CASSLGEPYEQYF.

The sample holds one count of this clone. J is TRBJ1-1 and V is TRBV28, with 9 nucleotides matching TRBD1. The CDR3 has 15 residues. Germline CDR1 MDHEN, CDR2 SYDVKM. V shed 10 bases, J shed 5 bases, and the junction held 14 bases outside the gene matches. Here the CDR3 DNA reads TGTGCCATCGGTATCCCTACAGGGGGCGCAACTGAAGCTTTCTTT. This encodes CAIGIPTGGATEAFF.

In DNA, the CDR3 is TGTGCCATCAGTGTACGAGCGGGGGCCGACACCGGGGAGCTGTTTTTT. Its protein product is CAISVRAGADTGELFF. The chain combines TRBV10-3 with TRBJ2-2, with 8 bases aligning to TRBD2. The germline V gene encodes CDR1 ENHRY and CDR2 SYGVKD. CDR3 length: 16 amino acids. V lost 4 bases and J lost 3; bases outside the gene matches: 7.

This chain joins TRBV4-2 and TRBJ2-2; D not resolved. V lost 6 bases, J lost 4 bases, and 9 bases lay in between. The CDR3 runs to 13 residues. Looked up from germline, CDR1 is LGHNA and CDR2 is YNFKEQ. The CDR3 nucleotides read TGTGCCAGCAGGGGGTCGGGCACCGGGGAGCTGTTTTTT. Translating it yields CASRGSGTGELFF.

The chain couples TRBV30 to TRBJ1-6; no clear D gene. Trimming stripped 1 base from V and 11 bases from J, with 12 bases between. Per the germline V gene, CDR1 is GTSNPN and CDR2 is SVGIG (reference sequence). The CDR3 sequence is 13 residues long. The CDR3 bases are TGTGCCTGGAGTGCCGAGAGGAAAACACCCCTCCACTTT. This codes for CAWSAERKTPLHF.

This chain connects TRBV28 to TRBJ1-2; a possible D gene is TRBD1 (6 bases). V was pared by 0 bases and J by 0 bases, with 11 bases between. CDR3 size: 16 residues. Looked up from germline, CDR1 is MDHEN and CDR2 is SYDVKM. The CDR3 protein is CASSLWAQGTNYGYTF. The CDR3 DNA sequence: TGTGCCAGCAGTTTATGGGCACAGGGCACTAACTATGGCTACACCTTC.

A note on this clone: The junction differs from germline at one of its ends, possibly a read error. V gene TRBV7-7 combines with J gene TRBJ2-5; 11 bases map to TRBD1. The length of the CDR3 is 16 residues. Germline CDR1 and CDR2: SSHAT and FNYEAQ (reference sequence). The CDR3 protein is CASSPLDRGPGETQYF. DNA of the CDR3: TGTGCTAGCAGCCCGCTGGACAGGGGGCCGGGGGAGACCCAGTACTTC.

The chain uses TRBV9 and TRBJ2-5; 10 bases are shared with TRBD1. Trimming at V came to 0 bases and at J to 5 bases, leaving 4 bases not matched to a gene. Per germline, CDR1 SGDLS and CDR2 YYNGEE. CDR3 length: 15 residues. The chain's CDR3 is CASSVGGQGWETQYF. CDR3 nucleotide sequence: TGTGCCAGCAGCGTAGGGGGACAGGGGTGGGAGACCCAGTACTTC.

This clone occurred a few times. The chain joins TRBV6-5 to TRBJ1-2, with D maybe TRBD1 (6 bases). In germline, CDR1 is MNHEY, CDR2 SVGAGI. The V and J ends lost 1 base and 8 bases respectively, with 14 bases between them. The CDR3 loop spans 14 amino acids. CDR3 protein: CASSYLSRTEGYTF. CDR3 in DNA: TGTGCCAGCAGTTACTTATCTCGGACAGAGGGCTACACCTTC.

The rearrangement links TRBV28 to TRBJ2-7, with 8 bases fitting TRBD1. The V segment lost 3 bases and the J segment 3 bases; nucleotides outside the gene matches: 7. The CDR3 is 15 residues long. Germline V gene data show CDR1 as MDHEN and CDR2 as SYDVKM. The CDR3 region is CASSFRGRMVYEQYF. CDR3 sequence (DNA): TGTGCCAGCAGTTTCAGGGGGCGGATGGTCTACGAGCAGTACTTC.

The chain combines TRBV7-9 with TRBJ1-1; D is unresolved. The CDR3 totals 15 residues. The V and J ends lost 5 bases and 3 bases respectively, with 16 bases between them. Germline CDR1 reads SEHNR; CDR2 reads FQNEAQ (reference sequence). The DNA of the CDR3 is TGTGCCAGCAGCCTAGGCCCCGGGTCGGACACTGAAGCTTTCTTT. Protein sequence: CASSLGPGSDTEAFF.

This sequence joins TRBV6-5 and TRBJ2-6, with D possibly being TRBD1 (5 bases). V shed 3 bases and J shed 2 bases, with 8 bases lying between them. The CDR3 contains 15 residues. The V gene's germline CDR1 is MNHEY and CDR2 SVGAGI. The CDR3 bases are TGTGCCAGCAGTTATGGCAGGGCTGGGGCCAACGTCCTGACTTTC. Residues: CASSYGRAGANVLTF.

CDR3 amino acids: CASSEGRGLTYGYTF. Written as DNA, the CDR3 is TGTGCCAGCAGTGAAGGCCGGGGATTGACCTATGGCTACACCTTC. This chain connects TRBV6-1 to TRBJ1-2, with unresolved D. Trimming cost V 1 base and J 4 bases, with 13 bases left between them. This CDR3 contains 15 residues. Germline V gene lookup returns CDR1 MNHNS and CDR2 SASEGT.

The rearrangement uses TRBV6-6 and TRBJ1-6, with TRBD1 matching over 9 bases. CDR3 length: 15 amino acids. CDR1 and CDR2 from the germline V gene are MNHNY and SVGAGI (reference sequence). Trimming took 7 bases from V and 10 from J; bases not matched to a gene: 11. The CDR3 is CASTPGQGRRSPLHF. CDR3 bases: TGTGCCAGCACTCCGGGACAGGGACGGCGATCACCCCTCCACTTT.

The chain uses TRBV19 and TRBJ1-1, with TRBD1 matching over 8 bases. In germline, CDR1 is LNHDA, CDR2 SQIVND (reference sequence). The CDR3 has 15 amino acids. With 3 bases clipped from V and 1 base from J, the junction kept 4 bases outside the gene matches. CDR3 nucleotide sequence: TGTGCCAGTAGTATGGCCGGGACAGGGAACACTGAAGCTTTCTTT. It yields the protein CASSMAGTGNTEAFF.

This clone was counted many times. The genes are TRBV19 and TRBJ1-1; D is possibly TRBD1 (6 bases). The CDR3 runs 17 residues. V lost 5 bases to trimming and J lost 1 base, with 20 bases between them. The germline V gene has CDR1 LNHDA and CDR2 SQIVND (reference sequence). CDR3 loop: CASSREWGRRGNTEAFF. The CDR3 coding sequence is TGTGCCAGTAGTCGAGAGTGGGGGCGCCGGGGGAACACTGAAGCTTTCTTT.

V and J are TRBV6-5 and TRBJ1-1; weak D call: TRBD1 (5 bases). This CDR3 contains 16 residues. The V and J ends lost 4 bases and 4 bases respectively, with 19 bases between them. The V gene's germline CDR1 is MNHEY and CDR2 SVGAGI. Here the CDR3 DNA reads TGTGCCAGCAGTTCCCCCTCCGTCCGGGGGGGCACTGAAGCTTTCTTT. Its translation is CASSSPSVRGGTEAFF.

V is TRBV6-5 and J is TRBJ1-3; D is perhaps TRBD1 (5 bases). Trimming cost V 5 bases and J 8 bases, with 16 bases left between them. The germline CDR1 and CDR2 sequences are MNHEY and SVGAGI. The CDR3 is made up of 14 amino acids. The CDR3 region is CASSPRQFGYTIYF. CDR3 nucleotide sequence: TGTGCCAGCAGTCCCAGACAGTTCGGATACACCATATATTTT.

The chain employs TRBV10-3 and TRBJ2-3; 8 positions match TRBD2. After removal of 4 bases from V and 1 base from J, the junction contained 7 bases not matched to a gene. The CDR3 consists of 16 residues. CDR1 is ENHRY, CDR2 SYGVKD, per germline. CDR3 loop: CAISALGGVGTDTQYF. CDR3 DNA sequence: TGTGCCATCAGTGCCCTCGGGGGGGTCGGCACAGATACGCAGTATTTT.

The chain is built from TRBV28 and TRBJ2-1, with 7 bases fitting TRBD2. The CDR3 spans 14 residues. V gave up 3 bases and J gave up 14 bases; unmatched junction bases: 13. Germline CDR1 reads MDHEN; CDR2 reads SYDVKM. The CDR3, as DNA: TGTGCCAGCAGTTTTAGTTCGCCGGGAGGCGTGAAGTTCTTC. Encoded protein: CASSFSSPGGVKFF.

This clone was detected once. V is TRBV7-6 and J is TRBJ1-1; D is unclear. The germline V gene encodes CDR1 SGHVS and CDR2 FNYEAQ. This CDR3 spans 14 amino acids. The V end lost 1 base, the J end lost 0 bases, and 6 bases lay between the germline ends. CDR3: CASSLEAVNTEAFF. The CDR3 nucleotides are TGTGCCAGCAGCTTAGAGGCAGTGAACACTGAAGCTTTCTTT.

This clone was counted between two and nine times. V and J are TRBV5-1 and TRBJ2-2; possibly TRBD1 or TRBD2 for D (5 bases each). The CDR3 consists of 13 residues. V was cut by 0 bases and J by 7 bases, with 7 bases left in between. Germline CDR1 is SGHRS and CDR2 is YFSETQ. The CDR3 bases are TGCGCCAGCAGCTTGGTGGGGGACGGGGAGCTGTTTTTT. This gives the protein CASSLVGDGELFF. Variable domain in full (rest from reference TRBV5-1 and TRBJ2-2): KAGVTQTPRYLIKTRGQQVTLSCSPISGHRSVSWYQQTPGQGLQFLFEYFSETQRNKGNFPGRFSGRQFSNSRSEMNVSTLELGDSALYLCASSLVGDGELFFGEGSRLTVL.

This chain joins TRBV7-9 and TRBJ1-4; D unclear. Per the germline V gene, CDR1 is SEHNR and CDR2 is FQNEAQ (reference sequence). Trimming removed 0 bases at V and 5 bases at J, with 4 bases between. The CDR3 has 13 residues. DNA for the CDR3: TGTGCCAGCAGCTTAGCTTCAAATGAAAAACTGTTTTTT. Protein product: CASSLASNEKLFF.

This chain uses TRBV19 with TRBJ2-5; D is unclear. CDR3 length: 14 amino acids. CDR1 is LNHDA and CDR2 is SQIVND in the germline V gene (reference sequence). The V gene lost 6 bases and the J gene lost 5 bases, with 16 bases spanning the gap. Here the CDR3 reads CASSPSDVSETQYF. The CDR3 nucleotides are TGTGCCAGTAGCCCCTCGGACGTCTCTGAGACCCAGTACTTC.

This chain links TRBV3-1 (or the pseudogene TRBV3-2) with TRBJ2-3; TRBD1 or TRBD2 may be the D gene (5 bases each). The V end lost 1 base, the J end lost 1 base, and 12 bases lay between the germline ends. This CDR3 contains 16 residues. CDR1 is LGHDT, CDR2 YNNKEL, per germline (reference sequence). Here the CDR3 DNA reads TGTGCCAGCAGCCAAGGAGAGGGGCCGGGCACAGATACGCAGTATTTT. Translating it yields CASSQGEGPGTDTQYF.

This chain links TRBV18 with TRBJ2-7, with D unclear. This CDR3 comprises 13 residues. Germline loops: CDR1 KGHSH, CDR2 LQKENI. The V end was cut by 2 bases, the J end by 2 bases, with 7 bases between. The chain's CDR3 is CASSPMAPYEQYF. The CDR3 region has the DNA TGTGCCAGCTCACCAATGGCCCCCTACGAGCAGTACTTC. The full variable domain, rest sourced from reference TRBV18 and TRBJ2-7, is NAGVMQNPRHLVRRRGQEARLRCSPMKGHSHVYWYRQLPEEGLKFMVYLQKENIIDESGMPKERFSAEFPKEGPSILRIQQVVRGDSAAYFCASSPMAPYEQYFGPGTRLTVT.

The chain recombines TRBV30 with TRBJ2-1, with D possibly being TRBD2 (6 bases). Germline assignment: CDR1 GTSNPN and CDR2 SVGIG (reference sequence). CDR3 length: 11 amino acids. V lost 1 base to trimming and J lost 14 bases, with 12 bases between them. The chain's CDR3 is CAWSAPGTEFF. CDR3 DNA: TGTGCCTGGAGTGCCCCCGGGACTGAGTTCTTC. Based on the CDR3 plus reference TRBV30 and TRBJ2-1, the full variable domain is SQTIHQWPATLVQPVGSPLSLECTVEGTSNPNLYWYRQAAGRGLQLLFYSVGIGQISSEVPQNLSASRPQDRQFILSSKKLLLSDSGFYLCAWSAPGTEFFGPGTRLTVL.